The source of this T cell receptor beta chain is a study of blood T cell repertoires in COVID-19. Turning to the study itself: Whether acute or convalescent, the COVID-19 samples came from the United States, Italy and Spain. T cells, B-cell-depleted T cells, or PBMCs supplied cDNA or gDNA.

Original data processing: Reference gene primer amplification gave estimated nucleated cell counts. Measured with immunoSEQ multiplex PCR; TCRdb has only the in-frame clones, and not every one. That table gives V, J and clone size, and the DNA gave D and trimming. Among about 70,000 clones, roughly three quarters were seen once, and the ten largest hold 15% to 19%. The CDR3 runs to 14 residues. Germline V CDR1 and CDR2: MNHEY, SVGAGI. Trimming left V 6 bases short and J 5 bases short, with 16 bases between. The sample consisted of peripheral blood. This chain links TRBV6-5 with TRBJ2-5, with D perhaps matching TRBD1 (6 bases). This TCR was recovered from an elderly man with acute or convalescent COVID-19. CDR3 nucleotides: TGTGCCAGCAGAGTAACAGGGTTGGGGGAGACCCAGTACTTC. The encoded protein is CASRVTGLGETQYF.